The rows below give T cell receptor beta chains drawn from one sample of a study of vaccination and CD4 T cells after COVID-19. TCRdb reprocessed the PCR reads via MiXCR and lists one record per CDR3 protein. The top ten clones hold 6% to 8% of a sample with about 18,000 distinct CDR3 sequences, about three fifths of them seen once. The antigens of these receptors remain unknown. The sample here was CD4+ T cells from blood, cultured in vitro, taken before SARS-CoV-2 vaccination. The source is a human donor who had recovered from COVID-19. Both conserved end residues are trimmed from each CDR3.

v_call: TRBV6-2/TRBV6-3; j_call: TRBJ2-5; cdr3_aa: ASTSRVGGETQY
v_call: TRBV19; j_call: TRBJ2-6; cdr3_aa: ASSAPQGSGANVLT
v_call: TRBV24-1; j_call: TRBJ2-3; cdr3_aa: ATSGRSTDTQY
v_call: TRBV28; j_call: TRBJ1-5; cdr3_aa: ASSRINNQPQH
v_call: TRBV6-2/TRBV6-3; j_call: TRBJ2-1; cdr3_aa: ASSYEGVKVKQF
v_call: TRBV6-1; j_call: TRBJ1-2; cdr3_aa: ASSTEELYGYT
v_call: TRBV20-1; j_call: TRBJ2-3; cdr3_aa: SATGQGGTDTQY
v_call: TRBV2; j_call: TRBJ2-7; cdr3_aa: ASSSTSGLSYEQY
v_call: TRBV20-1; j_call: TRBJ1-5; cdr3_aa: SAISGRVNQPQH
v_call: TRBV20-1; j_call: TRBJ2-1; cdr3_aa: SASLRVSYNEQF
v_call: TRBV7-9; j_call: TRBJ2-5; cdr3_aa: ASSQIAGRRAETQY
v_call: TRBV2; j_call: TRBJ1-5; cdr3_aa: ASSGDRTGSQPQH
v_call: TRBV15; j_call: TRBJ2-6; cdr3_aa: ATSFGRGSGANVLT
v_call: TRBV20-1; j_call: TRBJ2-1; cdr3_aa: SARVTSVSSYNEQF
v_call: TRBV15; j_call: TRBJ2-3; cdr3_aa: ATSRVLPGARTDTQY
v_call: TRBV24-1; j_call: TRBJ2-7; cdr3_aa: ATSDRTGLEQY
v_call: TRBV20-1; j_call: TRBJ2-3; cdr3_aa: SAKEGARDTQY
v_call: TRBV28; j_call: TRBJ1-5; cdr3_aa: ASSLAGVVDQPQH
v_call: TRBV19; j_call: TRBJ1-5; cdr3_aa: ASSTRHNQPQH
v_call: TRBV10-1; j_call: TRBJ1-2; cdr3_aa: ASSTITGKAFYGYT
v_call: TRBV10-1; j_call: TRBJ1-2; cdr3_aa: ASSDGDGYGYT
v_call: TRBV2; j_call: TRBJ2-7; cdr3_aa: ASSEEAGLDAEQY
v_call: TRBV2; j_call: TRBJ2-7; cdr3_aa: ASSDGGIISYEQY
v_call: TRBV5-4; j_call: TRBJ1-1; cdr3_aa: ASSFSTGTNTEAF
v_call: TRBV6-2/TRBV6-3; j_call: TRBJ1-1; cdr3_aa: ASNQPGRGPEAF
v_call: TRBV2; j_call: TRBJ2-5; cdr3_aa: ASSDLLRESGETQY
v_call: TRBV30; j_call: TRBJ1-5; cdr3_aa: AWSVLLSNQPQH
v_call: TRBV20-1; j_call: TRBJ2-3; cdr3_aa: SAFWGAGDTQY
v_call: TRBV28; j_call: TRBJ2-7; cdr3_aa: ASSLLFRVDRPGEQY
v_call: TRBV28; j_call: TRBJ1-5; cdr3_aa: ASSLIGQGQLSNQPQH
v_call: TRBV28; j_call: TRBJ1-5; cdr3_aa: ASSYFPRYDNTQPQH
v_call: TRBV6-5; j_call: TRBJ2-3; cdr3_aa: ASSYSRDDTQY
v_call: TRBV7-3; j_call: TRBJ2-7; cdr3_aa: ASSLGAEGNEQY
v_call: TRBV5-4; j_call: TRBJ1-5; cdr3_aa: ASSLQGVNQPQH
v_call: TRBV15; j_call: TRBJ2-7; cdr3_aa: ATSRDWPVENYEQY
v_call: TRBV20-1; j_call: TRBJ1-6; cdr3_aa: SARVDSYNSPLH
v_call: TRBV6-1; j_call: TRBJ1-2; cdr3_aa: ASSEGRVFNYGYT
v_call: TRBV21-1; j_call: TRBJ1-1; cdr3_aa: ASSKLAELDTEAF
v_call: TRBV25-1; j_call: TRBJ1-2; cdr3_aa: ASSDPVAGYT
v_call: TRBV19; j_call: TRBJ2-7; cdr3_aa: ASSEGYSSYEQY
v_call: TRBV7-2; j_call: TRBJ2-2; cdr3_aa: ASRFTSAANTGELF
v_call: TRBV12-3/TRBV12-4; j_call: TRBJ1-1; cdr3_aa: ASSRGINTGLNTEAF
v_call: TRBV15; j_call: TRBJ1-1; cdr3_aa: ATSTEQGTTEAF
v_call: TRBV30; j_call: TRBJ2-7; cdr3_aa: AWSTTGTSGRIDEQY
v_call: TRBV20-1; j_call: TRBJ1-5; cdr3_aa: SASWGDQPQH
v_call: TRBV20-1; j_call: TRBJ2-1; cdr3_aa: SAESTPGLPYNEQF
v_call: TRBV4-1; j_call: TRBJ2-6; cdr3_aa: ASSPTESSGANVLT
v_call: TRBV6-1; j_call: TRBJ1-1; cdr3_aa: ASSIMDLNTEAF
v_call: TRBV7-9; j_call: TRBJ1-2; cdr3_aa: ASSYGTDTLNYGYT